These 20 T cell receptor beta chains were all obtained from the same sample, sequenced in a study of blood T cell repertoires in COVID-19. Method: immunoSEQ multiplex PCR; TCRdb's copy keeps in-frame clones and lacks some. Of around 250,000 clones listed, roughly four fifths were seen once; the top ten hold 3.5% to 5%. The sample taken for sequencing was PBMCs or T cells enriched from blood (not recorded which). The receptors here all came from a man aged 25-40 years with acute COVID-19.

This chain connects TRBV18 to TRBJ1-1; no reliable D call. The CDR3 spans 14 residues. Trimming stripped 0 bases from V and 1 base from J, with 6 bases between. Germline CDR1 and CDR2: KGHSH and LQKENI. The DNA for the CDR3 is TGTGCCAGCTCACCACCGGGGAGGAACACTGAAGCTTTCTTT. Translating it yields CASSPPGRNTEAFF.

The CDR3 bases are TGCGCCAGCAGCCAAGACAGGGGGCGTGGTGGGGGCTACACCTTC. The encoded protein is CASSQDRGRGGGYTF. The chain recombines TRBV4-1 with TRBJ1-2; 8 bases map to TRBD1. The germline gives CDR1 MGHRA, CDR2 YSYEKL. V lost 0 bases, J lost 8 bases, and 8 bases stayed unmatched. The length of the CDR3 is 15 residues.

The rearrangement links TRBV7-3 to TRBJ2-1; 10 nucleotides line up with TRBD2. Unmatched junction bases numbered 12, after V lost 4 bases and J lost 6 bases. The CDR3 totals 17 residues. Germline values: CDR1 SGHTA, CDR2 FQGTGA. For the CDR3, the DNA is TGTGCCAGCAGCTCCCTGACGTCTAGCGGGGGATTCAATGAGCAGTTCTTC. Its protein is CASSSLTSSGGFNEQFF.

The chain carries TRBV28 and TRBJ1-4; tentative D call: TRBD1 (5 bases). The germline V gene has CDR1 MDHEN and CDR2 SYDVKM. Trimming left V 5 bases short and J 5 bases short, with 18 bases between. This CDR3 comprises 16 residues. CDR3 protein: CASSTLSLGGNEKLFF. The CDR3 nucleotides read TGTGCCAGCAGTACACTCAGCCTGGGGGGGAATGAAAAACTGTTTTTT.

Only one count was recorded for this clone. The chain has TRBV12-3 or TRBV12-4 and TRBJ1-2; D may be TRBD1 (5 bases). This CDR3 contains 13 residues. With 5 bases removed from V and 6 bases from J, the gap between germline ends came to 13 bases. The CDR3 is CASSRRQGDGYTF. In nucleotides, the CDR3 is TGTGCCAGCAGTAGACGGCAGGGTGATGGCTACACCTTC.

The chain employs TRBV5-4 and TRBJ2-3; 12 bases line up with TRBD2. Germline CDR1 is SGHNT and CDR2 is YYREEE (reference sequence). The CDR3 spans 17 residues. The ends lost 3 bases at V and 6 bases at J; junction bases unmatched: 11. This CDR3 is CASSWGGLAGTLDTQYF. The CDR3 DNA reads as TGTGCCAGCAGCTGGGGCGGACTAGCGGGGACCTTGGATACGCAGTATTTT.

This clone was seen a few times. V gene TRBV19 combines with J gene TRBJ1-2, with TRBD1 identical over 7 bases. CDR1 is LNHDA, CDR2 SQIVND, per germline (reference sequence). The CDR3 runs to 14 residues. Unmatched junction bases numbered 9, after V lost 4 bases and J lost 7 bases. The CDR3 nucleotides read TGTGCCAGTAGTACACTGACGACAGGGTTTGGCTACACCTTC. Protein sequence: CASSTLTTGFGYTF.

With regard to this clone: This same CDR3 is encoded by further DNA sequences in the sample. The chain recombines TRBV6-5 with TRBJ1-1; D remains unclear. The germline gives CDR1 MNHEY, CDR2 SVGAGI. The CDR3 runs to 11 residues. Trimming took 6 bases from V and 5 from J, leaving 7 bases between them. CDR3 sequence reads: CASSRGTEAFF. The CDR3 DNA reads as TGTGCCAGCAGCCGCGGGACTGAAGCTTTCTTT.

The chain links TRBV5-3 to TRBJ2-7; the D is unclear. TRBV5-3 is designated an ORF whose function remains uncertain. V lost 2 bases to trimming and J lost 4 bases, with 4 bases between them. The CDR3 runs to 11 residues. CDR3 sequence (DNA): TGTGCCAGAAGCTTTAGTTACGAGCAGTACGTC. Its protein is CARSFSYEQYV.

The chain joins TRBV9 to TRBJ2-3; 11 positions match TRBD2. Losses at the gene ends were 4 bases for V and 6 bases for J; bases not matched to a gene: 10. The length of the CDR3 is 16 residues. Germline loops: CDR1 SGDLS, CDR2 YYNGEE. CDR3 in DNA: TGTGCCAGCAGCCGACCGACTAGCGGGGTTGTGGATACGCAGTATTTT. It translates to CASSRPTSGVVDTQYF.

The chain couples TRBV6-6 to TRBJ1-3; D gene unclear. This CDR3 contains 15 residues. Germline V gives CDR1 MNHNY, CDR2 SVGAGI (reference sequence). V dropped 3 bases and J dropped 0 bases, with 9 bases sitting between them. The CDR3, as DNA: TGTGCCAGCAGTTATGACTTTCACTCTGGAAACACCATATATTTT. Protein: CASSYDFHSGNTIYF.

The chain carries TRBV6-6 and TRBJ2-1; D is unresolved. The CDR3 is made up of 13 amino acids. Germline loops: CDR1 MNHNY, CDR2 SVGAGI (reference sequence). The ends were cut back, 6 bases at V and 8 bases at J, with 14 bases in the middle. The CDR3 sequence: CASSRDQVDEQFF. CDR3 nucleotide sequence: TGTGCCAGCAGCCGCGACCAGGTCGATGAGCAGTTCTTC.

The CDR3 sequence is CASSRHQGSLNQPQHF. The CDR3 region has the DNA TGTGCCAGCAGTCGCCATCAGGGGTCCCTCAATCAGCCCCAGCATTTT. V and J are TRBV28 and TRBJ1-5, with D possibly being TRBD1 (6 bases). The CDR3 totals 16 residues. Germline CDR1 and CDR2: MDHEN and SYDVKM. The V gene lost 5 bases and the J gene lost 3 bases, with 17 bases spanning the gap.

This clone was picked up a small number of times. The genes are TRBV28 and TRBJ1-5; no definite D call. This CDR3 spans 12 amino acids. Trimming shortened V by 5 bases and J by 7 bases, and 9 bases separated the two germline ends. Germline V gene sequence: CDR1 MDHEN, CDR2 SYDVKM. The CDR3, as DNA: TGTGCCAGCAGTCTAACAGCACAGCCCCAGCATTTT. It encodes CASSLTAQPQHF.

V and J are TRBV11-2 and TRBJ2-5; D is perhaps TRBD2 (7 bases). Germline V gives CDR1 SGHAT, CDR2 FQNNGV. The CDR3 length is 16 residues. Trimming took off 7 bases at V and 1 base at J, with 19 bases between the two ends. CDR3 protein: CASTLVGGPLQETQYF. As DNA, the CDR3 is TGTGCCAGCACCCTCGTCGGGGGGCCCCTCCAAGAGACCCAGTACTTC.

CDR3 protein: CSASWAGSNQPQHF. The CDR3 DNA reads TGCAGTGCTAGTTGGGCAGGAAGCAATCAGCCCCAGCATTTT. This chain uses TRBV20-1 with TRBJ1-5; D remains ambiguous. Trimming removed 3 bases at V and 1 base at J, with 10 bases between. The CDR3 is made up of 14 amino acids. Germline V gives CDR1 DFQATT, CDR2 SNEGSKA (reference sequence).

The chain recombines TRBV6-4 with TRBJ2-2, with 8 bases identical to TRBD2. The CDR3 has 15 amino acids. Trimming cost V 4 bases and J 3 bases; bases outside gene matches: 4. Germline CDR1 MRHNA, CDR2 SNTAGT. CDR3 amino acids: CASSASGGDTGELFF. The CDR3, as DNA: TGTGCCAGCAGTGCCTCGGGGGGGGACACCGGGGAGCTGTTTTTT.

The J gene is TRBJ2-3, the V gene TRBV14, with TRBD2 identical over 11 bases. This CDR3 spans 15 amino acids. The germline CDR1 and CDR2 sequences are SGHDN and FVKESK. J gave up 6 bases and V 2 bases, and 4 bases lay outside the gene matches. Written as DNA, the CDR3 is TGTGCCAGCAGCCAAATAGCGGGAGGGCCTGATACGCAGTATTTT. It encodes CASSQIAGGPDTQYF. Full variable domain (missing parts from reference TRBV14 and TRBJ2-3): EAGVTQFPSHSVIEKGQTVTLRCDPISGHDNLYWYRRVMGKEIKFLLHFVKESKQDESGMPNNRFLAERTGGTYSTLKVQPAELEDSGVYFCASSQIAGGPDTQYFGPGTRLTVL.

Note on this clone: At one end, the junction sequence differs from germline, possibly due to a read error. The chain links TRBV5-1 to TRBJ2-5, with 8 bases identical to TRBD2. The CDR3 loop spans 14 amino acids. Germline V gene data show CDR1 as SGHRS and CDR2 as YFSETQ. For the CDR3, the DNA is TGTGCCAGCAGCATTAGCGGGACCCAAGAGACCCAGTACTTC. Its translation is CASSISGTQETQYF.

This clone was detected only once. CDR3 in DNA: TGTGCCAGCAGCGCCCCTAGCGGAACCTACACCGGGGAGCTGTTTTTT. Encoded protein: CASSAPSGTYTGELFF. The V gene is TRBV5-6, the J gene TRBJ2-2; 7 nucleotides line up with TRBD2. CDR1 is SGHDT, CDR2 YYEEEE, per germline. This CDR3 has 16 amino acids. Losses at the gene ends were 4 bases for V and 3 bases for J; bases not matched to a gene: 9.